A single sample is the source of the 25 T cell receptor beta chains below, sequenced in a study of blood T cell repertoires in COVID-19 (dated by TCRdb to the early 2020s). To prepare the library, the immunoSEQ multiplex PCR assay was applied. TCRdb re-hosts the immuneACCESS table, in-frame sequences only. Its copies lack some clones; in the studies checked, an unresolved V gene accounts for under half of them, and the cause for the rest is not known. The sample includes around 47,000 clones, with around four fifths observed a single time. The ten largest clones represent roughly 47% of the sample. Sequencing was done on a sample of peripheral blood. These receptors all stem from a human donor in a cohort sampled during active COVID-19.

This chain uses TRBV27 with TRBJ1-4; 9 bases match TRBD1. The CDR3 extends over 15 amino acids. Unmatched junction bases numbered 2, after V lost 3 bases and J lost 3 bases. The germline V gene encodes CDR1 MNHEY and CDR2 SMNVEV (reference sequence). For the CDR3, the DNA is TGTGCCAGCAGTTTGGGACAGGGCCCTAATGAAAAACTGTTTTTT. It translates to CASSLGQGPNEKLFF.

The CDR3 region is CASSSRGGFGYTF. CDR3 nucleotide sequence: TGTGCCAGCAGTTCCCGCGGGGGATTTGGCTACACCTTC. This sequence joins TRBV12-3 or TRBV12-4 and TRBJ1-2; a possible D gene is TRBD1 (5 bases). The CDR3 is 13 amino acids. The germline V and J ends were trimmed by 4 bases and 7 bases, with 13 bases remaining between them.

This clone was counted once. The V call is TRBV6-5, the J call TRBJ1-5; 7 bases map to TRBD1. Germline V gene sequence: CDR1 MNHEY, CDR2 SVGAGI. The CDR3 is 15 residues long. With 6 bases clipped from V and 3 bases from J, the junction kept 8 bases outside the gene matches. DNA of the CDR3: TGTGCCAGCAGGGGGAGACAGGGTCACAATCAGCCCCAGCATTTT. Translation gives CASRGRQGHNQPQHF.

The chain joins TRBV5-1 to TRBJ2-5, with TRBD1 identical over 9 bases. This CDR3 comprises 15 residues. The V and J ends lost 4 bases and 0 bases, in that order; junction bases with no gene match: 4. The germline V gene encodes CDR1 SGHRS and CDR2 YFSETQ. CDR3 sequence (DNA): TGCGCCAGCAGCGGGACAGGGAAGGACCAAGAGACCCAGTACTTC. Its translation is CASSGTGKDQETQYF.

The J gene is TRBJ1-4, the V gene TRBV7-2; D unresolved. V was pared by 1 base and J by 11 bases, with 11 bases between. The CDR3 sequence is 13 residues long. The germline V gene encodes CDR1 SGHTA and CDR2 FQGNSA. The CDR3 DNA is TGTGCCAGCAGCTTAGGGAACTCGGGGAAACTGTTTTTT. Amino acid sequence: CASSLGNSGKLFF.

This clone is deemed large (0.1 to 1%). J is TRBJ1-1 and V is TRBV27; possible D gene TRBD1, 5 bases. CDR3 size: 15 residues. Trimming pared 0 bases from V and 5 bases from J, leaving 13 bases between. Germline CDR1 MNHEY, CDR2 SMNVEV (reference sequence). For the CDR3, the DNA is TGTGCCAGCAGTTTATCGTCGTGGGGACTAACTGAAGCTTTCTTT. Its translation is CASSLSSWGLTEAFF.

This clone was detected a few times. The V call is TRBV27, the J call TRBJ1-1, with D perhaps TRBD1 (6 bases). The germline CDR1 and CDR2 sequences are MNHEY and SMNVEV (reference sequence). This CDR3 spans 14 amino acids. The V end was cut by 1 base, the J end by 5 bases, with 11 bases between. CDR3 protein: CASSLWGRGTEAFF. The CDR3 bases are TGTGCCAGCAGTTTATGGGGGAGGGGGACTGAAGCTTTCTTT.

J is TRBJ2-1 and V is TRBV7-2; no clear D. Germline-derived CDR1 and CDR2 are SGHTA and FQGNSA. V lost 5 bases and J lost 2, with 10 bases in between. The CDR3 runs to 14 residues. CDR3 amino acids: CASSPSLTYNEQFF. CDR3 in DNA: TGTGCCAGCAGCCCCTCCCTTACCTACAATGAGCAGTTCTTC.

The chain joins TRBV6-6 to TRBJ2-5; D is uncertain. V lost 10 bases and J 5 bases, leaving 17 bases between the germline ends. This CDR3 contains 13 residues. Germline assignment: CDR1 MNHNY and CDR2 SVGAGI (reference sequence). CDR3 sequence: CATLASARETQYF. Written as DNA, the CDR3 is TGTGCCACTCTCGCGTCCGCCAGGGAGACCCAGTACTTC.

Note on this clone: A junction boundary mismatches the germline segment, possibly from a read error. The CDR3 here is CASRLGDRENNGELFF. CDR3 in DNA: TGCGCCAGCAGACTCGGAGACAGGGAAAACAACGGGGAGCTGTTTTTT. This chain links TRBV23-1 with TRBJ2-2; TRBD1 matches at 7 bases. TRBV23-1 is identified as an open reading frame with a role that is uncertain. The CDR3 is 16 residues long.

The chain recombines TRBV7-9 with TRBJ1-1; D ambiguous. V was pared by 1 base and J by 3 bases, with 9 bases between. The CDR3 spans 14 residues. Per the germline V gene, CDR1 is SEHNR and CDR2 is FQNEAQ (reference sequence). CDR3 nucleotides: TGTGCCAGCAGCTTAGAGCTTCGGGACACTGAAGCTTTCTTT. This translates into CASSLELRDTEAFF.

This clone was seen a few times. The gene calls are TRBV6-6 and TRBJ1-5; D is undetermined. Trimming left V 3 bases short and J 4 bases short, with 10 bases between. Germline V gene sequence: CDR1 MNHNY, CDR2 SVGAGI (reference sequence). This CDR3 is built from 14 residues. This CDR3 reads CASSYTQENQPQHF. The CDR3 region has the DNA TGTGCCAGCAGTTATACCCAGGAAAATCAGCCCCAGCATTTT.

V usage is TRBV27 and J usage is TRBJ2-7; D possibly corresponds to TRBD2 (6 bases). Germline V gives CDR1 MNHEY, CDR2 SMNVEV (reference sequence). V was pared by 8 bases and J by 8 bases, with 16 bases between. The length of the CDR3 is 12 residues. The CDR3 DNA follows: TGTGCCAGCCTTAGTTCGGGAGAAAAGCAGTACTTC. It encodes CASLSSGEKQYF.

This chain uses TRBV18 with TRBJ2-1, with 10 bases identical to TRBD2. CDR3 length equals 19 residues. The ends lost 0 bases at V and 0 bases at J; junction bases unmatched: 8. The germline V gene has CDR1 KGHSH and CDR2 LQKENI. In nucleotides, the CDR3 is TGTGCCAGCTCACCACCCCTAGCGGGGGCCTTGAGCTCCTACAATGAGCAGTTCTTC. Its translation: CASSPPLAGALSSYNEQFF.

V gene TRBV23-1 combines with J gene TRBJ1-1, with D tentatively TRBD1 (5 bases). TRBV23-1 is treated as an ORF (open reading frame) with a function not yet certain. CDR3 size: 14 residues. Trimming removed 2 bases from V and 1 base from J, with 8 bases in between. The CDR3 bases are TGCGCCAGCAGTCAAAGACAGTCGAACACTGAAGCTTTCTTT. Translation: CASSQRQSNTEAFF.

The chain combines TRBV5-4 with TRBJ2-2, with a weak D call TRBD1 (5 bases). The ends were cut back, 4 bases at V and 5 bases at J, with 12 bases in the middle. CDR1 SGHNT and CDR2 YYREEE come from the germline V gene (reference sequence). The length of the CDR3 is 14 residues. The CDR3 DNA reads as TGTGCCAGCAGCCTCGACAGCGAGACCGGGGAGCTGTTTTTT. Its translation: CASSLDSETGELFF. Using reference TRBV5-4 and TRBJ2-2 for the parts outside the CDR3, the full variable domain is ETGVTQSPTHLIKTRGQQVTLRCSSQSGHNTVSWYQQALGQGPQFIFQYYREEENGRGNFPPRFSGLQFPNYSSELNVNALELDDSALYLCASSLDSETGELFFGEGSRLTVL.

The CDR3 sequence: CASTLNGLEQETQYF. The DNA for the CDR3 is TGTGCCAGCACGCTAAACGGACTAGAACAAGAGACCCAGTACTTC. The rearrangement uses TRBV6-5 and TRBJ2-5, with TRBD2 matching 7 bases. The CDR3 sequence is 15 residues long. J was trimmed by 2 bases and V by 7 bases; bases with no gene match: 10. The germline V gene has CDR1 MNHEY and CDR2 SVGAGI.

This chain joins TRBV5-1 and TRBJ1-6; possible D gene TRBD1, 5 bases. The CDR3 totals 16 residues. V was pared by 0 bases and J by 7 bases, with 14 bases between. The germline V gene encodes CDR1 SGHRS and CDR2 YFSETQ. The chain's CDR3 is CASSLAVRVSNSPLHF. CDR3 in DNA: TGCGCCAGCAGCTTGGCGGTCAGGGTTTCGAATTCACCCCTCCACTTT. Full variable domain (rest looked up from reference TRBV5-1 and TRBJ1-6): KAGVTQTPRYLIKTRGQQVTLSCSPISGHRSVSWYQQTPGQGLQFLFEYFSETQRNKGNFPGRFSGRQFSNSRSEMNVSTLELGDSALYLCASSLAVRVSNSPLHFGNGTRLTVT.

The chain employs TRBV4-2 and TRBJ2-7; 8 positions match TRBD2. Germline V gene lookup returns CDR1 LGHNA and CDR2 YNFKEQ. The CDR3 extends over 16 amino acids. Trimming cost V 4 bases and J 2 bases; bases outside gene matches: 10. The CDR3: CASSPLGGGPTYEQYF. CDR3 in DNA: TGTGCCAGCAGCCCCCTGGGCGGGGGGCCAACCTACGAGCAGTACTTC.

The chain joins TRBV7-3 to TRBJ1-2, with a weak D call TRBD1 (6 bases). V dropped 5 bases and J dropped 2 bases, with 12 bases sitting between them. Germline V CDR1 and CDR2: SGHTA, FQGTGA. This CDR3 spans 14 amino acids. CDR3 sequence: CASSPGGTNYGYTF. The CDR3 DNA follows: TGTGCCAGCAGCCCCGGTGGGACAAACTATGGCTACACCTTC.

This sequence joins TRBV28 and TRBJ1-1; 7 nucleotides match TRBD1. In germline, CDR1 is MDHEN, CDR2 SYDVKM. J gave up 6 bases and V 4 bases, and 5 bases lay outside the gene matches. The CDR3 length is 13 residues. The CDR3 loop is CASSSDREAEAFF. DNA for the CDR3: TGTGCCAGCAGTTCCGACAGGGAGGCTGAAGCTTTCTTT.

The CDR3 sequence: CASWEGGLWQPQHF. CDR3 bases: TGTGCCAGTTGGGAGGGGGGCTTATGGCAGCCCCAGCATTTT. V usage is TRBV19 and J usage is TRBJ1-5; the D gene is possibly TRBD1 (6 bases). Germline CDR1 LNHDA, CDR2 SQIVND (reference sequence). The CDR3 spans 14 residues. V shed 8 bases and J shed 7 bases, with 18 bases lying between them.

As DNA, the CDR3 is TGTGCCAGCAGCATCGGACAGGGAGAGGCTGAAGCTTTCTTT. Translated, it gives CASSIGQGEAEAFF. This chain joins TRBV5-6 and TRBJ1-1, with 8 bases lining up with TRBD1. Trimming removed 4 bases from V and 6 bases from J; junction bases left unmatched: 8. There are 14 residues in the CDR3. Germline-derived CDR1 and CDR2 are SGHDT and YYEEEE.

The chain combines TRBV19 with TRBJ2-3; D might be TRBD2 (5 bases). Trimming removed 6 bases from V and 0 bases from J, with 10 bases in between. The germline CDR1 and CDR2 sequences are LNHDA and SQIVND (reference sequence). The length of the CDR3 is 14 residues. In nucleotides, the CDR3 is TGTGCCAGTAGAGATAGCGTTAGCACAGATACGCAGTATTTT. Translation: CASRDSVSTDTQYF. Full variable domain (rest looked up from reference TRBV19 and TRBJ2-3): DGGITQSPKYLFRKEGQNVTLSCEQNLNHDAMYWYRQDPGQGLRLIYYSQIVNDFQKGDIAEGYSVSREKKESFPLTVTSAQKNPTAFYLCASRDSVSTDTQYFGPGTRLTVL.

Only a few counts were recorded for this clone. CDR3 in DNA: TGTGCCAGTAGTAGGGCGGGAGGGTTTGCCACCGGGGAGCTGTTTTTT. It yields the protein CASSRAGGFATGELFF. The chain joins TRBV19 to TRBJ2-2; 9 bases agree with TRBD2. J was trimmed by 4 bases and V by 4 bases; bases with no gene match: 7. This CDR3 has 16 amino acids. Looked up from germline, CDR1 is LNHDA and CDR2 is SQIVND (reference sequence).